This TCR beta chain was sequenced for a study of CD8 T cells in Susac syndrome. The RNA input was roughly 0.45 to 1 ug, and it was reverse transcribed with random hexamers. Amplification of TCR beta CDR3 used immunoSEQ multiplex PCR across 54 Vbeta and 13 Jbeta. TCRdb reanalysed the immunoSEQ multiplex PCR reads using MiXCR and keeps one entry per CDR3 protein. The sample yields about 430,000 distinct CDR3 sequences, approximately 85% seen once. Sequencing targeted TCR beta in blood CD8+ and CD4+ T cells. The multiple sclerosis controls were treatment-naive patients affected by stable or active relapsing-remitting disease. TEMRA cells were FACS-enriched, while CD8+ and CD4+ T cells were negatively isolated. The CDR3 length is 15 residues.

This TCR came from a human donor with multiple sclerosis. The specimen sequenced was CD8+ T cells from PBMCs. The chain combines TRBV21-1 with TRBJ2-2; TRBD1 was called by the table and not checked on the DNA. TRBV21-1 is shown as a pseudogene. The CDR3 is CASSKVPAGRGELFF. DNA for the CDR3: TGTGCCAGCAGCAAAGTCCCGGCCGGGCGCGGGGAGCTGTTTTTT.